These 18 T cell receptor beta chains share one sample of origin, sequenced in a study of human T cells and chemical hapten exposure (dated by TCRdb to about 2021). The time point tag for this specimen amounts to: patch test 1, 2 weeks after DPC sensitization. The treatment or condition label, as the study defines it: therapeutic diphenylcyclopropenone sensitization with weekly scalp DPC. The method behind the library was RACE. The sequencing machine was a NextSeq 500. Using fastp at Q25 and MiXCR, TCRdb reprocessed the public reads and kept productive beta chains. Rows with one shared CDR3 protein collapse into an entry with the most common genes and DNA. This sample has 65,000 to 80,000 distinct CDR3 sequences in its table, and 10% of those were observed once. The ten largest make up around 1.3% of the sample. Source: whole blood, taken in connection with sensitization to the hapten diphenylcyclopropenone (DPC). The receptors originated from a woman aged 50 to 60 with alopecia areata. Some clones in this sample may be carry-over from other donors' samples.

This clonotype appeared a few times. The chain has TRBV5-1 and TRBJ2-1; TRBD2 aligns across 8 bases. The CDR3 loop spans 12 amino acids. Trimming at V came to 8 bases and at J to 8 bases, leaving 6 bases not matched to a gene. Germline CDR1 and CDR2: SGHRS and YFSETQ. CDR3 loop: CASGLAPHEQFF. As DNA, the CDR3 is TGCGCCAGTGGACTAGCCCCGCATGAGCAGTTCTTC.

This chain joins TRBV28 and TRBJ1-1; no clear D gene. CDR1 MDHEN and CDR2 SYDVKM come from the germline V gene. Deletions cut 6 bases from V and 5 bases from J, with 13 bases between. CDR3 length: 13 residues. CDR3 sequence reads: CASSPPGGTEAFF. The CDR3 DNA follows: TGTGCCAGCAGCCCCCCCGGTGGGACTGAAGCTTTCTTT.

V is TRBV5-4 and J is TRBJ1-6; D not certain. V was clipped by 1 base and J by 3 bases, with 8 bases between them. The CDR3 spans 15 residues. Per the germline V gene, CDR1 is SGHNT and CDR2 is YYREEE (reference sequence). The CDR3 nucleotides read TGTGCCAGCAGCTTGTGGCAGGACTATAATTCACCCCTCCACTTT. This codes for CASSLWQDYNSPLHF.

There are many counts of this clonotype. This chain uses TRBV6-5 with TRBJ1-1; D is undetermined. CDR3 length equals 14 residues. V was clipped by 4 bases and J by 0 bases, with 9 bases between them. Looked up from germline, CDR1 is MNHEY and CDR2 is SVGAGI. Written as DNA, the CDR3 is TGTGCCAGCAGTTTGACACCAATGAACACTGAAGCTTTCTTT. Translation gives CASSLTPMNTEAFF.

The V and J genes are TRBV20-1 and TRBJ1-2; D is perhaps TRBD1 (6 bases). V was trimmed by 4 bases and J by 7 bases, leaving 7 bases between them. Germline V lookup: CDR1 DFQATT, CDR2 SNEGSKA (reference sequence). This CDR3 contains 10 residues. The CDR3 bases are TGCAGTGCTAACAGGGTTGGCTACACCTTC. Translation gives CSANRVGYTF.

The genes are TRBV6-1 and TRBJ2-1; TRBD2 is a possible D gene (7 bases). V dropped 4 bases and J dropped 6 bases, with 13 bases sitting between them. There are 14 residues in the CDR3. The germline V gene has CDR1 MNHNS and CDR2 SASEGT. CDR3 DNA: TGTGCCAGCAGTGTGGGGGGGGCCAGCAATGAGCAGTTCTTC. Its translation: CASSVGGASNEQFF.

Only a few counts were recorded for this clonotype. The rearrangement uses TRBV20-1 and TRBJ2-3; D is unclear. The CDR3 covers 13 residues. Germline V gene sequence: CDR1 DFQATT, CDR2 SNEGSKA (reference sequence). Trimming cost V 6 bases and J 4 bases, with 14 bases left between them. The CDR3 nucleotides are TGCAGTGCCCTTAAGGACCGGGCAGATACGCAGTATTTT. Protein: CSALKDRADTQYF.

This clonotype turned up a few times. CDR3 amino acids: CASSTSGRAPGELFF. In DNA form, the CDR3 reads TGTGCCAGTAGTACCAGCGGGAGGGCCCCCGGGGAGCTGTTTTTT. This rearrangement joins TRBV19 to TRBJ2-2; 10 bases are a match to TRBD2. The CDR3 consists of 15 residues. CDR1 and CDR2 (germline): LNHDA, SQIVND (reference sequence). V was clipped by 4 bases and J by 6 bases; unmatched bases: 5.

The rearrangement uses TRBV6-2 or TRBV6-3 and TRBJ2-7, with D perhaps matching TRBD1 (6 bases). Trimming cost V 4 bases and J 5 bases, with 18 bases left between them. The CDR3 totals 15 residues. Per the germline V gene, CDR1 is MNHEY and CDR2 is SVGEGT. The CDR3 loop reads CASSWTANGRNEQYF. Here the CDR3 DNA reads TGTGCCAGCAGTTGGACAGCTAACGGACGGAACGAGCAGTACTTC.

The chain joins TRBV10-3 to TRBJ1-5; D unresolved. The CDR3 extends over 12 amino acids. CDR1 is ENHRY, CDR2 SYGVKD, per germline. Trimming left V 2 bases short and J 4 bases short, with 3 bases between. Here the CDR3 reads CAISEGNQPQHF. The CDR3 DNA follows: TGTGCCATCAGTGAGGGGAATCAGCCCCAGCATTTT.

A few counts support this clonotype. The rearrangement links TRBV11-2 to TRBJ2-2; D is perhaps TRBD1 (6 bases). Trimming removed 8 bases from V and 4 bases from J, with 11 bases in between. The germline V gene has CDR1 SGHAT and CDR2 FQNNGV. The CDR3 sequence is 13 residues long. The CDR3 sequence is CASSQGTTGELFF. For the CDR3, the DNA is TGTGCCAGCTCCCAGGGGACCACCGGGGAGCTGTTTTTT.

J is TRBJ2-5 and V is TRBV20-1; 9 bases map to TRBD1. V was clipped by 6 bases and J by 4 bases; unmatched bases: 18. Germline assignment: CDR1 DFQATT and CDR2 SNEGSKA (reference sequence). This CDR3 spans 17 amino acids. CDR3 bases: TGCAGTGCCCGAGACCTGCTTGGGACAGGGCGGAGAGAGACCCAGTACTTC. The encoded protein is CSARDLLGTGRRETQYF.

Only a few counts were recorded for this clonotype. The chain has TRBV6-5 and TRBJ1-1; no definite D call. In germline, CDR1 is MNHEY, CDR2 SVGAGI. V gave up 6 bases and J gave up 1 base, with 9 bases separating them. The CDR3 sequence is 13 residues long. CDR3 protein: CASRTTENTEAFF. In nucleotides, the CDR3 is TGTGCCAGCAGAACCACAGAGAACACTGAAGCTTTCTTT.

The CDR3 reads CSARDGPVGNQPQHF. CDR3 DNA: TGCAGTGCTAGAGATGGGCCCGTTGGCAATCAGCCCCAGCATTTT. The rearrangement uses TRBV20-1 and TRBJ1-5; D unresolved. The CDR3 extends over 15 amino acids. CDR1 and CDR2 (germline): DFQATT, SNEGSKA (reference sequence). Trimming stripped 0 bases from V and 2 bases from J, with 11 bases between.

V gene TRBV7-9 combines with J gene TRBJ2-5, with 7 bases matching TRBD1. Unmatched junction bases numbered 9, after V lost 4 bases and J lost 4 bases. In germline, CDR1 is SEHNR, CDR2 FQNEAQ (reference sequence). The CDR3 is 15 amino acids. The DNA for the CDR3 is TGTGCCAGCAGCTCTCGGCAGACAGGGACAGAGACCCAGTACTTC. The encoded protein is CASSSRQTGTETQYF.

The table lists this clonotype with many counts. The chain employs TRBV4-1 and TRBJ1-1; the D is unclear. Per germline, CDR1 MGHRA and CDR2 YSYEKL. The CDR3 loop spans 15 amino acids. V was shortened by 2 bases and J by 0 bases, with 10 bases between the two germline ends. The CDR3 DNA follows: TGCGCCAGCAGCCAATATTCCGTTTTGAACACTGAAGCTTTCTTT. This codes for CASSQYSVLNTEAFF.

This clonotype came up a few times. The chain uses TRBV18 and TRBJ2-1; 8 bases fit TRBD2. CDR1 is KGHSH, CDR2 LQKENI, per germline. The CDR3 totals 15 residues. The ends lost 5 bases at V and 10 bases at J; junction bases unmatched: 13. CDR3 region: CASSGQWGTRDEQFF. The CDR3 DNA is TGTGCCAGCTCAGGACAGTGGGGGACTAGGGACGAGCAGTTCTTC.

This clonotype was found many times. The chain couples TRBV12-3 or TRBV12-4 to TRBJ1-1; 8 nucleotides agree with TRBD1. This CDR3 is built from 14 residues. V trimming: 8 bases; J trimming: 5 bases; junction bases outside the gene matches: 10. CDR3 DNA sequence: TGTGCCAGCCGCCACACAGGGGGGGGGACTGAAGCTTTCTTT. Amino acids: CASRHTGGGTEAFF.